This TCR beta chain was profiled in a study of cytomegalovirus exposure and HLA in healthy donors listed by TCRdb under 2017. For the wider study: An earlier analysis of several hundred of the donors reported more than 250 Gb of sequence data and some 100 million unique TCR beta sequences from some 180 million T cells. To decide whether each TCR beta V gene segment behaved as functional or pseudogenic, an earlier analysis of 587 of the donors relied on high-throughput TCR beta sequencing. A separate validation cohort of 100 to 150 different subjects was used in addition to the roughly 640-subject first cohort. The study was designed to test whether signatures of past pathogen exposure could be identified by cataloging public T cell receptors. Alongside the repertoire data, information on donor age, sex, ethnicity and CMV serostatus was compiled. Roughly 320 gigabases of sequencing data and tens of millions of unique TCR sequences made up an early release that covered 500 to 700 HLA-typed donors. To predict cytomegalovirus infection status, the study brought together high-throughput TCR immunosequencing, statistical association of individual TCRs with disease status, and machine learning. A later genetic analysis took genome-wide SNP genotypes for about 55% of the roughly 670 donors and used that subset as a discovery cohort. HLA typing covered class I and class II loci at four-digit resolution. All discovery cohort repertoires had been generated on a single sequencing platform. Among the roughly 400 genotyped donors, around 79% belonged to the genetic ancestry cluster associated with self-reported Caucasian donors. The number of donors typed differed by locus, with 629-630 for A, B, C, DRB1 and DQB1, around 520 for DQA1, under 610 for DPA1, and around 460 for DPB1. Five DR-DQ haplotypes were handled as single units for association and clustering, since linkage in the cohort was strong. The study profiled the T cell repertoires of 666 subjects by immunosequencing and related them to cytomegalovirus serostatus. Rather than using new phenotypic data, the later analysis identified candidate immune exposures from TCR beta sequences and from how often those sequences occurred across donors. A later analysis re-analyzed previously published TCR beta repertoires from several hundred donors and added high-resolution HLA genotyping to study TCR occurrence patterns. On average, roughly 250,000 unique TCR beta nucleotide sequences were sequenced per donor among about 400 genotyped donors of the cohort, with roughly a sixth of those sequences being non-productive.

On the study overall, not on this receptor specifically: According to the authors, the approach could potentially be generalized to other disease states and immunological phenotypes. HLA typing was unavailable for some donors at each locus, so association tests used only the typed subset. Immune exposure information for the cohort was limited to CMV serostatus. The earlier analysis of some 560 of the donors excluded some 15 rarely observed V segments, including chromosome 9 orphons, because counts were too low. The study listed around 160 TCR beta chains as associated with cytomegalovirus. When HLA alleles, especially DR and DQ, strongly co-occurred, attributing TCR associations to individual alleles was difficult. In a later analysis, about 16,000 TCR beta sequences were associated with specific HLA alleles at a false discovery rate of 0.05. A later genetic analysis associated a missense DCLRE1C variant with V-gene and J-gene trimming of TCR beta chains, and an independent cohort replicated the association. A later analysis found that most CMV-associated TCR beta chains appeared HLA-restricted, with HLA associations seemingly driven largely by CMV exposure. Correlated functional status among segregating V segments might reflect linkage disequilibrium, but an unknown experimental factor could not be ruled out. The sequencing pipeline was judged likely to have produced a cluster of highly shared sequence variants as a technical artifact. In a later analysis, the rate of TCR association differed among HLA loci, with DRB1 alleles having the most associated TCRs and HLA-C alleles having the fewest. According to a later genetic analysis, donors in an Asian-associated ancestry cluster had fewer N-insertions in productive TCRs than the approximately 630-donor mean. Sequencing depth was assumed to be roughly uniform across donors in the presence/absence analyses, though that assumption may not hold. In a later analysis, several top co-occurrence clusters were reported to appear linked to parvovirus B19, influenza, CMV and Epstein-Barr virus. Some IMGT-functional V segments, including TRBV6-2 and TRBV6-3, could not be distinguished by the 87-base-pair reads and were therefore excluded. Cytomegalovirus status was reported to be diagnosed by the classifier with high specificity and sensitivity in both the original and validation cohorts. Three of the identified cytomegalovirus-associated TCR beta chains were confirmed in vitro to be specific for cytomegalovirus antigens. A further reported finding was that TCR beta sequences accurately predicted the HLA-A and HLA-B alleles for most subjects in the first cohort. The cohort was sequenced for TCR beta chains only, and without alpha or paired-chain data the features that could be detected were limited. In an earlier analysis of some 500 of the donors, most TCR beta V segments were observed in productive rearrangements about 87% or about 30% of the time, broadly matching IMGT annotations. A later analysis found that HLA-associated TCR beta chains were more clonally expanded and had lower generation probabilities than equally common non-associated chains. While some public TCRs were present in many individuals, most TCR sequences turned up only very rarely across donors.

The cohort consisted of 600 or so healthy bone marrow donors. Cohort members were all nominally healthy when sampled, although unrecorded immune exposures were likely present. The donor was CMV seropositive and belonged to the group of 250 to 300 seropositive cohort members. Every donor gave a peripheral blood sample, and the peripheral blood mononuclear cells from that sample were used for TCR beta sequencing. Genomic DNA extraction from the blood cell samples was performed with the Qiagen DNeasy Blood Extraction Kit. The receptor library was made with the immunoSEQ multiplex PCR assay. The multiplex PCR relied on a mix of 60 forward primers for TCR Vbeta segments and 13 reverse primers for TCR Jbeta segments. A multiplex PCR assay on genomic DNA amplified the CDR3 region of rearranged TCR beta genes. The Illumina HiSeq System was used to sequence the amplified TCR beta libraries as 87-base-pair reads. For the original study's pipeline: A later analysis tallied roughly 76 million unique TCR beta chains across the 650 to 750 repertoires, and around 10 million of those chains were shared by two or more donors. Raw reads were error-corrected and collapsed into unique sequences with a nearest-neighbor algorithm that merged closely related sequences to remove PCR and sequencing errors. V, D and J gene segments were assigned by aligning CDR3 sequences to IMGT reference sequences. For a sequence to be retained, a match of at least six nucleotides was required to both a V gene segment and a J gene segment. Rearrangements were classified as productive when the CDR3 lacked stop codons and remained in frame with V and J, and all other rearrangements were classified as non-productive. Following IMGT convention, CDR3 was defined as the stretch from the second conserved V-encoded cysteine to the conserved J-encoded phenylalanine. The earlier analysis of 500 to 750 of the donors excluded any sequence lacking an unambiguous match to a single V gene segment. An earlier analysis of some 610 of the donors called V segments functional above 56.7% productive rearrangements and segregating when the between-donor standard deviation exceeded 5%. A statistical classification framework was built for diagnosing cytomegalovirus status from the catalog of TCR beta chain sequences. A later analysis assigned V and J genes by comparing TCR nucleotide sequences with IMGT/GENE-DB human TR gene sequences. In a later analysis, CDR3 sequences and most-parsimonious VDJ recombination scenarios were assigned using the TCRdist pipeline. A later analysis defined each TCR beta chain by its CDR3 amino acid sequence plus V-gene family, and excluded reads lacking a unique V-gene family. To address suspected cross-contamination and a sequencing artifact, a later analysis removed approximately 590 highly shared, low-generation-probability nucleotide sequences. In a later analysis, a clonal expansion index for each public chain was calculated from normalized within-repertoire ranks of inferred template counts. In a later analysis, generation probabilities were computed using a VDJ recombination model fitted to out-of-frame rearrangements, and the results were checked against IGoR. A later analysis scored TCR-TCR, TCR-HLA and TCR-CMV co-occurrence with hypergeometric tests, applying a repertoire-size bias correction to TCR pairs. In a later analysis, false discovery rates were estimated by permuting HLA or CMV assignments 20 times. In a later analysis, co-occurring TCRs were grouped using DBSCAN, with TCRdist sequence similarity added in when clustering inside HLA-allele-positive subsets. Co-occurrence clustering excluded repertoires with fewer than 30,000 or more than 120,000 public chains, plus five with anomalous nucleotide sharing. TCRdb took this table from immuneACCESS and kept in-frame rearrangements with V and J called. Such tables lack part of the clones; where checked against another copy, unresolved V genes explain under half of the gap, and the rest is unexplained. V and J calls and clone size are as listed in that table; D and trimming were resolved from the DNA. The sample yields 150,000 to 200,000 clones; approximately 78% were counted once. The top ten clones comprise roughly 15% of the sample.

From the germline V gene, CDR1 is SGHTS and CDR2 is YDEGEE. V lost 2 bases and J lost 11 bases; the stretch between them is 19 bases long. Reading from cysteine to phenylalanine, the CDR3 counts 14 amino acids. CDR3 DNA is the only sequence kept; it has 42 bases, read in frame from the first base. A note on this clone: Its antigen remains undetermined. It has no much larger one-base neighbor in the sample; base qualities were not kept.

The chain uses TRBV5-8 and TRBJ1-1, and TRBD1 may be the D gene, going by 6 matching bases. This sequence was found in a woman aged 30 to 39 in good health and CMV-seropositive. The sequenced sample consisted of PBMCs. The nucleotide sequence reads TGTGCCAGCAGCTTAAATGGGCAGGGGTCCGAGGCTTTCTTT. This codes for CASSLNGQGSEAFF. The CDR3, completed at both ends by the reference TRBV5-8 and TRBJ1-1 genes, gives the full variable domain EAGVTQSPTHLIKTRGQQATLRCSPISGHTSVYWYQQALGLGLQFLLWYDEGEERNRGNFPPRFSGRQFPNYSSELNVNALELEDSALYLCASSLNGQGSEAFFGQGTRLTVV.